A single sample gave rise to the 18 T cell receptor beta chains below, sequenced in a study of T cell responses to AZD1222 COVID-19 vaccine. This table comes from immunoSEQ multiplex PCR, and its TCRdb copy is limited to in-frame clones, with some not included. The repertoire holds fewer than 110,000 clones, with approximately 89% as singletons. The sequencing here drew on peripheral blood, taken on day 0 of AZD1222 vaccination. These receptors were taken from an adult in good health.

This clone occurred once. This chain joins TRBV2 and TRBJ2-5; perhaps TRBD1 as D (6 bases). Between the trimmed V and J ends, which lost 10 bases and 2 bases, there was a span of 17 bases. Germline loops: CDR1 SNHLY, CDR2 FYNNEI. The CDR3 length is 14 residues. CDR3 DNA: TGTGCCATCGAACTCCGGGACAAGCAAGAGACCCAGTACTTC. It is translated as CAIELRDKQETQYF.

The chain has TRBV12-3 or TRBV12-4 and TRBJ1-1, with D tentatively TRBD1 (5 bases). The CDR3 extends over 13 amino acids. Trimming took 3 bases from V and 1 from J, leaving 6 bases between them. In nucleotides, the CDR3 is TGTGCCAGCAGTTTGCAGGGGAACACTGAAGCTTTCTTT. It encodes CASSLQGNTEAFF.

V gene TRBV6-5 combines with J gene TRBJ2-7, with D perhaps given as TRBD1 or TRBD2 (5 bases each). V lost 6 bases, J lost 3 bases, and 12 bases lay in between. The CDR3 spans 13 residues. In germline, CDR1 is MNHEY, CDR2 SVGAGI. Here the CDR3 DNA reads TGTGCCAGCAGAGGGACCTCCGACTACGAGCAGTACTTC. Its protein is CASRGTSDYEQYF.

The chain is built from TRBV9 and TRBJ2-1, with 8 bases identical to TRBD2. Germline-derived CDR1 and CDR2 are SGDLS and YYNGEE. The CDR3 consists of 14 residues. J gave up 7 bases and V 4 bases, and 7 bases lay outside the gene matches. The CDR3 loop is CASSPRTSLNEQFF. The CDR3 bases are TGTGCCAGCAGCCCCCGGACTAGCCTAAATGAGCAGTTCTTC. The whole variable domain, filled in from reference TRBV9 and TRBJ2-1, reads DSGVTQTPKHLITATGQRVTLRCSPRSGDLSVYWYQQSLDQGLQFLIQYYNGEERAKGNILERFSAQQFPDLHSELNLSSLELGDSALYFCASSPRTSLNEQFFGPGTRLTVL.

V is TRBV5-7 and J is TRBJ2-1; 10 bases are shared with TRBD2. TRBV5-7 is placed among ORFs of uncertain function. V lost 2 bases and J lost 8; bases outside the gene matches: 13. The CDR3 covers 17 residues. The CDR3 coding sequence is TGTGCCAGCAGCTTCAACTCCCCAGCGGGGGGGTGGGATGAGCAGTTCTTC. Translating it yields CASSFNSPAGGWDEQFF.

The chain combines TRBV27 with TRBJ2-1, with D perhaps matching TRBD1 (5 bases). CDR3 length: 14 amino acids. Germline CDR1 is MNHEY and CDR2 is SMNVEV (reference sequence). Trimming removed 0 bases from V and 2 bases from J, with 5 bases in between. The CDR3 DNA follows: TGTGCCAGCAGTTTATCGGACACCTACAATGAGCAGTTCTTC. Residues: CASSLSDTYNEQFF.

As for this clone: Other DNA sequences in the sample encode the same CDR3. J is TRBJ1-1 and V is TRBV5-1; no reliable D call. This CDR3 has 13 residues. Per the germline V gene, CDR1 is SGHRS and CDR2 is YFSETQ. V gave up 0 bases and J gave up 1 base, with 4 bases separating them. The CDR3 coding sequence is TGCGCCAGCAGCTTGGAACAGAACACTGAAGCTTTCTTT. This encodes CASSLEQNTEAFF. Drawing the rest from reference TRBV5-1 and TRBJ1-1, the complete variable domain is KAGVTQTPRYLIKTRGQQVTLSCSPISGHRSVSWYQQTPGQGLQFLFEYFSETQRNKGNFPGRFSGRQFSNSRSEMNVSTLELGDSALYLCASSLEQNTEAFFGQGTRLTVV.

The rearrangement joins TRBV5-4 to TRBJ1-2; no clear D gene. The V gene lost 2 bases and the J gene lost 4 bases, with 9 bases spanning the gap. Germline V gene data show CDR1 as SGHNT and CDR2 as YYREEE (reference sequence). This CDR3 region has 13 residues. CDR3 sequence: CASSFTDSYGYTF. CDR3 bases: TGTGCCAGCAGCTTTACAGACTCCTATGGCTACACCTTC. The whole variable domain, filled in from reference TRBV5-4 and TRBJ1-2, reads ETGVTQSPTHLIKTRGQQVTLRCSSQSGHNTVSWYQQALGQGPQFIFQYYREEENGRGNFPPRFSGLQFPNYSSELNVNALELDDSALYLCASSFTDSYGYTFGSGTRLTVV.

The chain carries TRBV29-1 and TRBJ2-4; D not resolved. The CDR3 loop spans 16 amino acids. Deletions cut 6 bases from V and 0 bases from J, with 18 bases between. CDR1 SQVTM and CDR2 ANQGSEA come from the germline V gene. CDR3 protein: CSVHPSLTLAKNIQYF. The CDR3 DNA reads TGCAGCGTCCACCCCAGCCTTACTCTAGCCAAAAACATTCAGTACTTC.

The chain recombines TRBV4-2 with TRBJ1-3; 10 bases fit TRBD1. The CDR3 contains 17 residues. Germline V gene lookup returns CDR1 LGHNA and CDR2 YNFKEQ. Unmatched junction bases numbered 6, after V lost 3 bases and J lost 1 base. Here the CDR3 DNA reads TGTGCCAGCAGCCAGGGGACAGGGGATGTGTCTGGAAACACCATATATTTT. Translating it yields CASSQGTGDVSGNTIYF.

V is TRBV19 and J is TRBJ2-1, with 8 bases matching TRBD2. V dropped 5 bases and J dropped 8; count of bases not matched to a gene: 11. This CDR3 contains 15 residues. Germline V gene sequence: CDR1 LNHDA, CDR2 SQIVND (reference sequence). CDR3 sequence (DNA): TGTGCCAGTAGTTGGCGGGGGGACGTCGGGGATGAGCAGTTCTTC. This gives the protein CASSWRGDVGDEQFF.

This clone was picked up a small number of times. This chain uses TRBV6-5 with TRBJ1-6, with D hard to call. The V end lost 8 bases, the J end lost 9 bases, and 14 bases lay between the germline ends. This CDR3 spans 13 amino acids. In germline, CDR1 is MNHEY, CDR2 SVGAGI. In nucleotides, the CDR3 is TGTGCCAGCGGATTTGGATTGGGTTCACCCCTCCACTTT. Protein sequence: CASGFGLGSPLHF.

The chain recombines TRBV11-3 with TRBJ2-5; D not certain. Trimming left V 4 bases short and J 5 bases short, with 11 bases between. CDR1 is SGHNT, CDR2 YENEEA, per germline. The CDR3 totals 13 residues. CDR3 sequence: CASSSQGQETQYF. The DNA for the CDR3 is TGTGCCAGCAGCTCCCAAGGGCAGGAGACCCAGTACTTC.

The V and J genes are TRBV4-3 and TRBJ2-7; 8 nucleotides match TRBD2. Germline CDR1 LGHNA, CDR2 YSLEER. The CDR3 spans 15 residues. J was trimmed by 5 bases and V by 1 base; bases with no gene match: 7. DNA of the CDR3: TGCGCCAGCAGCCAAGCCTGGACTAGCATCCACGAGCAGTACTTC. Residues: CASSQAWTSIHEQYF.

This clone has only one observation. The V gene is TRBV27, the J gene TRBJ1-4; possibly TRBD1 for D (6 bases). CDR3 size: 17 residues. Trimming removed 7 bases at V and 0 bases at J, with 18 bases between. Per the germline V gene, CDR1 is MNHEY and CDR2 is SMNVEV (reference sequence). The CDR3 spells CASKTFGRTATNEKLFF. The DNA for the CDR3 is TGTGCCAGCAAAACCTTCGGGAGGACAGCAACTAATGAAAAACTGTTTTTT.

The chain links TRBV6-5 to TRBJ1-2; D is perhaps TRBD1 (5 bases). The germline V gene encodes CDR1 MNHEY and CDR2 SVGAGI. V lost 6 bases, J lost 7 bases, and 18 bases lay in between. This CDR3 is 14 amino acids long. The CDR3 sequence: CASSVGPRTLGYTF. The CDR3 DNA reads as TGTGCCAGCAGCGTGGGACCAAGAACTCTTGGCTACACCTTC.

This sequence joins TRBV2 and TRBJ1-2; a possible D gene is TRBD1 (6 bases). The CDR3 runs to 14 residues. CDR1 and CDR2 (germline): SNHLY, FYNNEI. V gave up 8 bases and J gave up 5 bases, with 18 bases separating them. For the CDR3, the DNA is TGTGCCAGCGACCCTCCCGGGGACAAGTATGGCTACACCTTC. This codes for CASDPPGDKYGYTF.

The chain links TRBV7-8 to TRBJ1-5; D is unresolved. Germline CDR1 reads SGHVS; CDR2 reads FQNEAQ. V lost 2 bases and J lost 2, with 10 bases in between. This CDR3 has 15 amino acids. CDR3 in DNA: TGTGCCAGCAGCTTATTGGTCCAGGGCAATCAGCCCCAGCATTTT. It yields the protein CASSLLVQGNQPQHF.